The 18 T cell receptor beta chains reported below all come from one sample, sequenced in a study of a mutant IDH1 vaccine in newly diagnosed glioma. Their antigens remain unidentified. TCRdb's copy holds only in-frame clones and misses some; the assay was immunoSEQ multiplex PCR. The sample lists 30,000 to 40,000 clones, roughly 85% seen once, with around 6.9% in the top ten. Noted time point: week 35, safety follow-up. A 20-mer mutant IDH1 peptide at 300 ug was injected subcutaneously with topical imiquimod. Sample: PBMCs, taken from a glioma patient whose treatment included an IDH1 peptide vaccine. These receptors were obtained from a woman aged 18-29 years with glioma.

This chain connects TRBV19 to TRBJ1-1; D remains unclear. Trimming removed 3 bases at V and 2 bases at J, with 10 bases between. This CDR3 has 14 residues. The V gene's germline CDR1 is LNHDA and CDR2 SQIVND (reference sequence). The CDR3 nucleotides read TGTGCCAGTAGTATTGGAGGAGGAAACACTGAAGCTTTCTTT. Amino acids: CASSIGGGNTEAFF.

This clone occurred once. V and J are TRBV7-6 and TRBJ2-5; D is unresolved. Per the germline V gene, CDR1 is SGHVS and CDR2 is FNYEAQ. This CDR3 is built from 13 residues. V was trimmed by 5 bases and J by 2 bases, leaving 9 bases between them. The CDR3 protein is CASSQPPQETQYF. As DNA, the CDR3 is TGTGCCAGCAGCCAACCCCCACAAGAGACCCAGTACTTC.

The chain couples TRBV2 to TRBJ2-5; the D gene could be TRBD1 or TRBD2 (5 bases each). In germline, CDR1 is SNHLY, CDR2 FYNNEI. Trimming stripped 7 bases from V and 5 bases from J, with 14 bases between. The CDR3 extends over 13 amino acids. The CDR3, as DNA: TGTGCCAGCACAGTTGGGGACCGGGAGACCCAGTACTTC. As protein: CASTVGDRETQYF.

This clone has a handful of counts. V and J are TRBV4-1 and TRBJ1-1, with D perhaps TRBD1 (5 bases). V shed 2 bases and J shed 7 bases, with 17 bases lying between them. The CDR3 is 15 amino acids. Looked up from germline, CDR1 is MGHRA and CDR2 is YSYEKL. The CDR3 spells CASSQSYLAGGEAFF. The CDR3 nucleotides read TGCGCCAGCAGCCAATCGTACCTCGCCGGGGGTGAAGCTTTCTTT.

The chain joins TRBV7-9 to TRBJ2-1; 11 bases agree with TRBD2. Per germline, CDR1 SEHNR and CDR2 FQNEAQ (reference sequence). The length of the CDR3 is 18 residues. With 4 bases clipped from V and 0 bases from J, the junction kept 8 bases outside the gene matches. The CDR3 DNA sequence: TGTGCCAGCAGCTCCCCTAGCGGGGGGCCAAACTCCTACAATGAGCAGTTCTTC. Translating gives CASSSPSGGPNSYNEQFF.

The chain links TRBV7-9 to TRBJ2-3; D not certain. The V gene lost 2 bases and the J gene lost 0 bases, with 9 bases spanning the gap. The CDR3 contains 15 residues. Germline CDR1 reads SEHNR; CDR2 reads FQNEAQ (reference sequence). CDR3 loop: CASSLIQPSTDTQYF. The CDR3 nucleotides read TGTGCCAGCAGCTTAATCCAGCCTAGCACAGATACGCAGTATTTT.

V usage is TRBV29-1 and J usage is TRBJ2-1; 7 positions match TRBD1. Germline V gives CDR1 SQVTM, CDR2 ANQGSEA. This CDR3 has 14 residues. Trimming took 4 bases from V and 5 from J; bases not matched to a gene: 8. CDR3 in amino acids: CSVAGTELNNEQFF. The CDR3, as DNA: TGCAGCGTTGCCGGGACAGAGCTAAACAATGAGCAGTTCTTC.

The rearrangement joins TRBV6-5 to TRBJ1-5; possible D gene TRBD1, 5 bases. CDR1 and CDR2 (germline): MNHEY, SVGAGI. V lost 11 bases and J lost 9, with 23 bases in between. The CDR3 contains 14 residues. CDR3 sequence: CAASPDGAGRPQHF. The DNA for the CDR3 is TGTGCCGCGTCGCCCGACGGGGCCGGTCGGCCCCAGCATTTT.

The chain joins TRBV2 to TRBJ1-6; D not resolved. Trimming cost V 7 bases and J 0 bases, with 4 bases left between them. The V gene's germline CDR1 is SNHLY and CDR2 FYNNEI. The CDR3 is 13 residues long. The CDR3 region has the DNA TGTGCCAGCACGAGCTCCTATAATTCACCCCTCCACTTT. It yields the protein CASTSSYNSPLHF.

This chain joins TRBV15 and TRBJ2-7, with D maybe TRBD2 (6 bases). Germline loops: CDR1 LNHNV, CDR2 YYDKDF (reference sequence). V was cut by 0 bases and J by 1 base, with 10 bases left in between. The CDR3 runs 15 residues. CDR3 sequence reads: CATSRDPGASYEQYF. The CDR3 nucleotides are TGTGCCACCAGCAGAGATCCGGGAGCATCCTACGAGCAGTACTTC.

This clone occurred a few times. The gene calls are TRBV7-2 and TRBJ1-4, with a weak D call TRBD1 (6 bases). Trimming stripped 3 bases from V and 4 bases from J, with 18 bases between. The germline V gene has CDR1 SGHTA and CDR2 FQGNSA. The CDR3 spans 17 residues. The DNA for the CDR3 is TGTGCCAGCAGCTTGGGGGGGCCCCACACCGTTAATGAAAAACTGTTTTTT. Translating it yields CASSLGGPHTVNEKLFF.

The gene calls are TRBV9 and TRBJ2-3; 10 bases map to TRBD2. This CDR3 region has 17 residues. Germline V gives CDR1 SGDLS, CDR2 YYNGEE. Germline trimming cut 4 bases from V and 3 bases from J; bases unmatched to any gene: 11. For the CDR3, the DNA is TGTGCCAGCAGCTCGACCCTCCTAGCGGGAGTAACAGATACGCAGTATTTT. Amino acids: CASSSTLLAGVTDTQYF.

This clone was recorded once. V usage is TRBV7-9 and J usage is TRBJ2-7; D not resolved. The V and J ends lost 8 bases and 2 bases respectively, with 10 bases between them. This CDR3 has 12 residues. Germline V gives CDR1 SEHNR, CDR2 FQNEAQ (reference sequence). CDR3 residues: CASGRQPYEQYF. CDR3 sequence (DNA): TGTGCCAGCGGTCGACAACCCTACGAGCAGTACTTC.

The rearrangement joins TRBV19 to TRBJ2-5; a weak D match, TRBD1 (6 bases). CDR1 and CDR2 from the germline V gene are LNHDA and SQIVND (reference sequence). The V gene lost 4 bases and the J gene lost 4 bases, with 10 bases spanning the gap. The CDR3 contains 13 residues. In DNA form, the CDR3 reads TGTGCCAGTAGTACAGGGGAAGGAGAGACCCAGTACTTC. Its translation is CASSTGEGETQYF.

The chain is built from TRBV19 and TRBJ2-5; D may be TRBD2 (6 bases). CDR3 size: 15 residues. V dropped 3 bases and J dropped 3 bases, with 14 bases sitting between them. Per germline, CDR1 LNHDA and CDR2 SQIVND (reference sequence). This CDR3 reads CASSIPGRGKETQYF. CDR3 DNA: TGTGCCAGTAGTATTCCAGGACGGGGGAAAGAGACCCAGTACTTC.

The chain uses TRBV2 and TRBJ2-2, with TRBD2 matching 12 bases. The ends lost 8 bases at V and 5 bases at J; junction bases unmatched: 6. The CDR3 covers 15 residues. The germline V gene has CDR1 SNHLY and CDR2 FYNNEI. The CDR3 reads CASAGTSGFTGELFF. In DNA form, the CDR3 reads TGTGCCAGCGCCGGGACTAGCGGGTTTACCGGGGAGCTGTTTTTT.

This clone was observed a few times. This chain links TRBV29-1 with TRBJ2-1; D is uncertain. The CDR3 is 12 residues long. Germline assignment: CDR1 SQVTM and CDR2 ANQGSEA. Trimming left V 0 bases short and J 15 bases short, with 15 bases between. CDR3 loop: CSVEDWAGYGFF. CDR3 nucleotides: TGCAGCGTTGAAGATTGGGCAGGCTATGGGTTCTTC.

The chain uses TRBV29-1 and TRBJ2-1; 10 bases map to TRBD2. Germline V gives CDR1 SQVTM, CDR2 ANQGSEA. This CDR3 contains 17 residues. Trimming removed 3 bases from V and 2 bases from J; junction bases left unmatched: 10. The CDR3 loop is CSVEGLAGDVPYNEQFF. Written as DNA, the CDR3 is TGCAGCGTTGAGGGTCTAGCGGGAGACGTTCCCTACAATGAGCAGTTCTTC.